The entry below describes one TCR beta chain. Its antigen is undetermined. The record originates from a study of cytomegalovirus exposure and HLA in healthy donors. General study findings and limits: With later analysis, a missense DCLRE1C variant became linked to TCR beta V- and J-gene trimming. Across donors, presence/absence analyses took sequencing depth to be roughly uniform. The authors listed 150 or so TCR beta chains as cytomegalovirus-associated.

The PCR ran on 60 Vbeta and 13 Jbeta primers. TCRdb's copy holds only in-frame clones and misses some; the assay was immunoSEQ multiplex PCR. The sample has fewer than 200,000 clones; 65% to 80% are singletons. Germline V gives CDR1 ENHRY, CDR2 SYGVKD. CDR3 length: 16 residues. J gave up 7 bases and V 0 bases, and 10 bases lay outside the gene matches. This sequence originates from a female donor in good health and CMV-seronegative. This chain uses TRBV10-3 with TRBJ1-2; 8 bases align to TRBD1. The specimen was PBMCs. The CDR3 coding sequence is TGTGCCATCAGTGAGTCGAGCGGAGGACAGGGCCCTGGCTACACCTTC. This encodes CAISESSGGQGPGYTF.